The present TCR beta chain was sequenced within a study of metastatic and nonmetastatic thyroid tumors. At the level of the study: Peripheral blood and tumor or nodule samples from malignant and benign thyroid patients were compared. Findings and caveats of the study: In blood and tumor, TCR beta diversity was reportedly significantly higher in malignant thyroid tumors than in benign nodules.

Original data processing: It was from CDR3 differences across clinicopathological groups that a distant-metastasis classifier for papillary thyroid cancer was built. TCRdb reprocessed the PCR reads using MiXCR. V and J calls and clone size were set by TCRdb, not the authors. The data show fewer than 30,000 clones, roughly 15% seen once. The CDR3 totals 15 residues. The germline CDR1 and CDR2 sequences are SGHRS and YFSETQ. No treatment had been given to any patient before thyroid surgery. In regard to this clone: Antigen specificity is unknown.

The chain employs TRBV5-1 and TRBJ2-5; no definite D call. The J call may be in error: the DNA end matches TRBJ2-1 better. This receptor was identified in a female donor with papillary thyroid cancer or a benign thyroid nodule (not recorded which). Some clones in this sample may be carry-over from other donors' samples. The specimen sequenced was blood. CDR3 loop: CASSLALQVHNEQFF. CDR3 bases: TGCGCCAGCAGCTTGGCCTTGCAGGTTCACAATGAGCAGTTCTTC.